Below, one T cell receptor (beta chain) is given with its context. As yet, its antigen is unknown. These data are taken from a study of radiotherapy plus CTLA-4 blockade in lung cancer. About the research overall: Among all patients, approximately 17% showed objective responses, while about 30% had disease control.

The study treated chemo-refractory metastatic non-small-cell lung cancer patients with focal radiation plus ipilimumab CTLA-4 blockade. General study points: Blood-borne expansion of tumor-derived TCR clones followed radiotherapy plus ipilimumab.

Generated by immunoSEQ multiplex PCR, the TCRdb table keeps only in-frame clones and is missing some. This table has roughly 25,000 clones, around 70% appearing once. V gave up 6 bases and J gave up 2 bases, with 19 bases separating them. There are 16 residues in the CDR3. Germline V gene sequence: CDR1 SGHRS, CDR2 YFSETQ. The origin of this receptor is a human donor with non-small cell lung cancer who had stable disease on radiotherapy plus ipilimumab. This chain joins TRBV5-1 and TRBJ2-3, with D perhaps given as TRBD1 or TRBD2 (5 bases each). The sequences come from peripheral blood, collected from a patient treated with radiotherapy plus ipilimumab. The CDR3 sequence: CASIMTPPGPTDTQYF. Written as DNA, the CDR3 is TGCGCCAGCATCATGACCCCCCCGGGACCCACAGATACGCAGTATTTT.